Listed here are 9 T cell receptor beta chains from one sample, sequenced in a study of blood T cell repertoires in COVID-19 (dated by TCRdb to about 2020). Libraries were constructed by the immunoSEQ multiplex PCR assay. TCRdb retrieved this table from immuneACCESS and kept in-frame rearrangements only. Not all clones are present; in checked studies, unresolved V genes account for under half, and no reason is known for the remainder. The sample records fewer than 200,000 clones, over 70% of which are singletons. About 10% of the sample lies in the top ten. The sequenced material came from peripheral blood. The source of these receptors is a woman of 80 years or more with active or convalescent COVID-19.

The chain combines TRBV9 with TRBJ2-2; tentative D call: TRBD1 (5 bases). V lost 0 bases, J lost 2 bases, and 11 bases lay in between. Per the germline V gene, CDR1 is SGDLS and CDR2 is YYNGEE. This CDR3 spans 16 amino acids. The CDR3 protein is CASSVGGRDNTGELFF. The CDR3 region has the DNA TGTGCCAGCAGCGTAGGGGGCAGGGATAACACCGGGGAGCTGTTTTTT.

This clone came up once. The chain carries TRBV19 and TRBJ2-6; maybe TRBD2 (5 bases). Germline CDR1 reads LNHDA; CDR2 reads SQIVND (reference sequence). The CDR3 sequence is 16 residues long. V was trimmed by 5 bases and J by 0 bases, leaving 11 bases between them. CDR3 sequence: CASSPRDYSGANVLTF. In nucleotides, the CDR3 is TGTGCCAGTAGTCCTAGAGACTACTCTGGGGCCAACGTCCTGACTTTC.

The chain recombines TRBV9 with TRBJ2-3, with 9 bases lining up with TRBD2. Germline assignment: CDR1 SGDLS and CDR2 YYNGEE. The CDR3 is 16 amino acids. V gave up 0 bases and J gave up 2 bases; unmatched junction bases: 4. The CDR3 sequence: CASSVVASGDTDTQYF. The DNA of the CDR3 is TGTGCCAGCAGCGTAGTGGCTAGCGGGGACACAGATACGCAGTATTTT.

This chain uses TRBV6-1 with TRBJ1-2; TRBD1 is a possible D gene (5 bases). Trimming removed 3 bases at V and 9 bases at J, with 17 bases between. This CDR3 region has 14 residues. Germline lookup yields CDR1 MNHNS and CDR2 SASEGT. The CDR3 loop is CASSDQEGTSSYTF. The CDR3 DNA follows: TGTGCCAGCAGTGATCAGGAGGGGACCTCTAGCTACACCTTC.

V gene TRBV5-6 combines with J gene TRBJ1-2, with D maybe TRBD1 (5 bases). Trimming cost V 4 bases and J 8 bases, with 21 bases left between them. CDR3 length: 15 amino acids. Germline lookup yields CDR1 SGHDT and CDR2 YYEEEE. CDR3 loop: CASSQNPTDPRGYTF. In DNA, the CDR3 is TGTGCCAGCAGCCAAAACCCGACAGACCCCCGGGGCTACACCTTC.

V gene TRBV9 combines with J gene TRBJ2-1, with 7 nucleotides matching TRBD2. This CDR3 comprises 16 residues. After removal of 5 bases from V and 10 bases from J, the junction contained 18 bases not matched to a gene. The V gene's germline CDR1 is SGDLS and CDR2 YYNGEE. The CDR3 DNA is TGTGCCAGCAGTGTGACTAGCACCCTCCAGGTGGGAGAGCAGTTCTTC. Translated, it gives CASSVTSTLQVGEQFF. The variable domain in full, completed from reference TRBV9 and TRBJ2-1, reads DSGVTQTPKHLITATGQRVTLRCSPRSGDLSVYWYQQSLDQGLQFLIQYYNGEERAKGNILERFSAQQFPDLHSELNLSSLELGDSALYFCASSVTSTLQVGEQFFGPGTRLTVL.

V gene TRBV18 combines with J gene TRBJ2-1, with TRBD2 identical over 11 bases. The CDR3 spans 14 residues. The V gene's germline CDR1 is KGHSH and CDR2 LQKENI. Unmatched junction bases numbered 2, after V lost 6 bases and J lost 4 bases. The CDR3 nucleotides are TGTGCCAGCTCTAGCGGGGGGGCTTACAATGAGCAGTTCTTC. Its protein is CASSSGGAYNEQFF.

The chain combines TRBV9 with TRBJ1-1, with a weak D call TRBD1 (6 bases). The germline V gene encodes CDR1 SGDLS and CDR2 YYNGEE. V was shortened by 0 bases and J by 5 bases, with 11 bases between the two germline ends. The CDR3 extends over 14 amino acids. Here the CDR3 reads CASSVGQGSTEAFF. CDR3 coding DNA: TGTGCCAGCAGCGTAGGGCAGGGGAGTACTGAAGCTTTCTTT.

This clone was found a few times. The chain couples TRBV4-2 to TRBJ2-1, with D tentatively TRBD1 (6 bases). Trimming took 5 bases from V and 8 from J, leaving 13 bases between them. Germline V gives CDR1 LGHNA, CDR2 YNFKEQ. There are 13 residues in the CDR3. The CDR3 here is CASSAQGKDEQFF. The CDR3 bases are TGTGCCAGCAGCGCACAGGGTAAGGATGAGCAGTTCTTC.